The rows below give T cell receptor beta chains drawn from one sample of a study of T-cell reconstitution after alpha-beta-depleted transplantation in children. TCRdb ran MiXCR on the PCR reads and lists one entry per CDR3 protein. The table includes 180,000 or so distinct CDR3 sequences, about 6% detected once. The starting material was PBMCs, obtained before TCRalphabeta/CD19-depleted stem cell transplant. The origin of the receptors is a girl less than two years old with combined immunodeficiency, due to receive a stem cell transplant. The CDR3 runs from the conserved cysteine through the conserved F or W. The order of the fields is J gene, V gene, D gene, clone size, CDR3 DNA, CDR3 protein. A D gene is named only where the DNA matches it firmly. Size is stated for part of the rows, as once, few or many counts, or as a class when the clone is expanded.

j_call: TRBJ1-6
v_call: TRBV28
d_call: .
clone_size: .
cdr3_nt: TGTGCCAGCACGTCTAAGCCGGGGGCCCTCCACTTT
cdr3_aa: CASTSKPGALHF

j_call: TRBJ2-3
v_call: TRBV7-9
d_call: TRBD1
clone_size: .
cdr3_nt: TGTGCCAGCAGCTCCTGGACAGGGGGCGAGGATACGCAGTATTTT
cdr3_aa: CASSSWTGGEDTQYF

j_call: TRBJ2-1
v_call: TRBV9
d_call: .
clone_size: many
cdr3_nt: TGTGCCAGCAGCGCGGGACGTCCACTAGAGCAGTTCTTC
cdr3_aa: CASSAGRPLEQFF

j_call: TRBJ2-4
v_call: TRBV7-9
d_call: .
clone_size: .
cdr3_nt: TGTGCCAGCAGCTCATGGGGCGGAGGAGACATTCAGTACTTC
cdr3_aa: CASSSWGGGDIQYF

j_call: TRBJ2-4
v_call: TRBV12-3/TRBV12-4
d_call: TRBD1
clone_size: many
cdr3_nt: TGTGCCAGCAGCCTAACAGGGGTAGCCAAAAACATTCAGTACTTC
cdr3_aa: CASSLTGVAKNIQYF

j_call: TRBJ2-7
v_call: TRBV28
d_call: .
clone_size: many
cdr3_nt: TGTGCCAGCAGTGAGTCCGGGACTCCGGGGGAGCAGTACTTC
cdr3_aa: CASSESGTPGEQYF

j_call: TRBJ2-1
v_call: TRBV29-1
d_call: TRBD2
clone_size: many
cdr3_nt: TGCAGCGTTACCCCGGGACTAGCGGTATACAATGAGCAGTTCTTC
cdr3_aa: CSVTPGLAVYNEQFF

j_call: TRBJ2-1
v_call: TRBV28
d_call: .
clone_size: .
cdr3_nt: TGTGCCAGCAGTTTATCCCGGGGGCCTTTCAATGAGCAGTTCTTC
cdr3_aa: CASSLSRGPFNEQFF

j_call: TRBJ2-7
v_call: TRBV5-1
d_call: .
clone_size: many
cdr3_nt: TGCGCCAGCAGCTTGATCCCGGATTCCTACGAGCAGTACTTC
cdr3_aa: CASSLIPDSYEQYF

j_call: TRBJ2-1
v_call: TRBV27
d_call: .
clone_size: many
cdr3_nt: TGTGCCAGCAGTACCCTTCAGGCTATCTCTCTCTCCTACAATGAGCAGTTCTTC
cdr3_aa: CASSTLQAISLSYNEQFF

j_call: TRBJ2-7
v_call: TRBV7-8
d_call: TRBD2
clone_size: few
cdr3_nt: TGTGCCAGCAGCTCTACCTCACGGGACTACCCACGATACGAGCAGTACTTC
cdr3_aa: CASSSTSRDYPRYEQYF

j_call: TRBJ2-7
v_call: TRBV3-1
d_call: TRBD2
clone_size: .
cdr3_nt: TGTGCCAGCAGCCAATCACCCCTTCTCCTTAGCGGGAGCTCCTACGAGCAGTACTTC
cdr3_aa: CASSQSPLLLSGSSYEQYF

j_call: TRBJ2-2
v_call: TRBV29-1
d_call: .
clone_size: many
cdr3_nt: TGCAGCGTTGTATGGGGACACACCGGGGAGCTGTTTTTT
cdr3_aa: CSVVWGHTGELFF

j_call: TRBJ2-7
v_call: TRBV6-6
d_call: .
clone_size: many
cdr3_nt: TGTGCCAGCACTAAAAGTCCAGGGGTCGAGCAGTACTTC
cdr3_aa: CASTKSPGVEQYF

j_call: TRBJ2-6
v_call: TRBV29-1
d_call: TRBD1
clone_size: many
cdr3_nt: TGCAGCGTTGCGCAAATACAGGGGTCAGGGGCCAACGTCCTGACTTTC
cdr3_aa: CSVAQIQGSGANVLTF

j_call: TRBJ2-7
v_call: TRBV11-2
d_call: .
clone_size: many
cdr3_nt: TGTGCCAGCACCGCTAGAGGGGCAAACCCCAGCTCCTACGAGCAGTACTTC
cdr3_aa: CASTARGANPSSYEQYF

j_call: TRBJ2-4
v_call: TRBV6-5
d_call: .
clone_size: many
cdr3_nt: TGTGCCAGCAGTTACTCCACCCGGGGGCTGGCCAAAAACATTCAGTACTTC
cdr3_aa: CASSYSTRGLAKNIQYF

j_call: TRBJ2-1
v_call: TRBV20-1
d_call: .
clone_size: many
cdr3_nt: TGCAGTGCTACCTACTACAATGAGCAGTTCTTC
cdr3_aa: CSATYYNEQFF

j_call: TRBJ2-7
v_call: TRBV15
d_call: TRBD1
clone_size: many
cdr3_nt: TGTGCCACCAGCAGAGATAGGGCCGGGACAGGCCTCTACGAGCAGTACTTC
cdr3_aa: CATSRDRAGTGLYEQYF

j_call: TRBJ2-5
v_call: TRBV10-3
d_call: .
clone_size: many
cdr3_nt: TGTGCCATCAGCCCCGCTCTAGCCGCTTATGCTGAGACCCAGTACTTC
cdr3_aa: CAISPALAAYAETQYF

j_call: TRBJ2-1
v_call: TRBV20-1
d_call: TRBD2
clone_size: many
cdr3_nt: TGCAGTGCTAGAGATCTAGCGGGGGGCTACAATGAGCAGTTCTTC
cdr3_aa: CSARDLAGGYNEQFF

j_call: TRBJ2-7
v_call: TRBV28
d_call: .
clone_size: many
cdr3_nt: TGTGCCAGTCAGACTACCGGGGCCTACGAGCAGTACTTC
cdr3_aa: CASQTTGAYEQYF

j_call: TRBJ2-2
v_call: TRBV20-1
d_call: .
clone_size: many
cdr3_nt: TGCAGTGCCACGGGAGAGGACACCGGGGAGCTGTTTTTT
cdr3_aa: CSATGEDTGELFF

j_call: TRBJ2-1
v_call: TRBV12-3/TRBV12-4
d_call: TRBD2
clone_size: many
cdr3_nt: TGTGCCAGCAGTTTAAAGGGAGGGGCTTACAATGAGCAGTTCTTC
cdr3_aa: CASSLKGGAYNEQFF

j_call: TRBJ2-1
v_call: TRBV9
d_call: TRBD2
clone_size: many
cdr3_nt: TGTGCCAGCAGCGTAGGGGGGAGCGGGGGGGCCATTGAGCAGTTCTTC
cdr3_aa: CASSVGGSGGAIEQFF

j_call: TRBJ1-1
v_call: TRBV28
d_call: .
clone_size: many
cdr3_nt: TGTGCCAGCAGTTTCATACGGGACGTCCCGGAGGGAGCTTTCTTT
cdr3_aa: CASSFIRDVPEGAFF

j_call: TRBJ2-3
v_call: TRBV4-3
d_call: .
clone_size: many
cdr3_nt: TGCGCCAGCAGCCAAGTCGCCCCAGAGGCGACAGATACGCAGTATTTT
cdr3_aa: CASSQVAPEATDTQYF

j_call: TRBJ1-6
v_call: TRBV5-1
d_call: TRBD1
clone_size: .
cdr3_nt: TGCGCCAGCAGCTTAACAGGGGGGGCGTCACCCCTCCACTTT
cdr3_aa: CASSLTGGASPLHF

j_call: TRBJ2-1
v_call: TRBV11-1
d_call: TRBD2
clone_size: many
cdr3_nt: TGTGCCAGCAGCTGGATAAAGGGGGGACTAGCGCGTGTCAATGAGCAGTTCTTC
cdr3_aa: CASSWIKGGLARVNEQFF

j_call: TRBJ1-4
v_call: TRBV7-2
d_call: TRBD1
clone_size: .
cdr3_nt: TGTGCCAGCAGCTTAGCTGGACAGGTTGAAAAACTGTTTTTT
cdr3_aa: CASSLAGQVEKLFF

j_call: TRBJ2-7
v_call: TRBV5-1
d_call: .
clone_size: many
cdr3_nt: TGCGCCAGCAGCCCACCCACAGGGACCTACGAGCAGTACTTC
cdr3_aa: CASSPPTGTYEQYF

j_call: TRBJ2-3
v_call: TRBV12-3/TRBV12-4
d_call: .
clone_size: few
cdr3_nt: TGTGCCAGCAGTTTAGGGGACGGTTCTAGCACAGATACGCAGTATTTT
cdr3_aa: CASSLGDGSSTDTQYF

j_call: TRBJ2-7
v_call: TRBV27
d_call: TRBD1
clone_size: many
cdr3_nt: TGTGCCAGCAGTTTATCGACGGGACAGCTACCCTACGAGCAGTACTTC
cdr3_aa: CASSLSTGQLPYEQYF

j_call: TRBJ2-1
v_call: TRBV6-5
d_call: .
clone_size: many
cdr3_nt: TGTGCCAGCAGTTACGGGGGGACCTACAATGAGCAGTTCTTC
cdr3_aa: CASSYGGTYNEQFF

j_call: TRBJ2-1
v_call: TRBV11-1
d_call: TRBD2
clone_size: few
cdr3_nt: TGTGCCAGCAGCTTGTCCCCGGGACTAGGTGTTGACAGTAACTACAATGAGCAGTTCTTC
cdr3_aa: CASSLSPGLGVDSNYNEQFF

j_call: TRBJ2-5
v_call: TRBV20-1
d_call: TRBD1
clone_size: few
cdr3_nt: TGCTGTGCTAGGTACCCCGGGACAGGAGTCGAGGAGGAGACCCAGTACTTC
cdr3_aa: CCARYPGTGVEEETQYF

j_call: TRBJ1-2
v_call: TRBV29-1
d_call: .
clone_size: many
cdr3_nt: TGCAGCGTTGAAGATGGGCAGGGGCTGGATGGCTACACCTTC
cdr3_aa: CSVEDGQGLDGYTF

j_call: TRBJ2-7
v_call: TRBV7-2
d_call: TRBD2
clone_size: many
cdr3_nt: TGTGCCAGCAGCCAAACTCCCGGACTAGCGTTTGGCGAGCAGTACTTC
cdr3_aa: CASSQTPGLAFGEQYF

j_call: TRBJ2-5
v_call: TRBV29-1
d_call: .
clone_size: many
cdr3_nt: TGCAGCGTTGAAAGGCAGGGGAGTCGAGAGACCCAGTATTTC
cdr3_aa: CSVERQGSRETQYF

j_call: TRBJ1-1
v_call: TRBV4-3
d_call: .
clone_size: many
cdr3_nt: TGCGCCAGCAGCCAAGGGCAGGCGAACACTGAAGCTTTCTTT
cdr3_aa: CASSQGQANTEAFF

j_call: TRBJ1-1
v_call: TRBV19
d_call: .
clone_size: many
cdr3_nt: TGTGCCAGTAGTCCAACCGACGGACGGCTATTCACTGAAGCTTTCTTT
cdr3_aa: CASSPTDGRLFTEAFF

j_call: TRBJ1-1
v_call: TRBV14
d_call: .
clone_size: many
cdr3_nt: TGTGCCAGCAGCATTGTGACAGGCGGTAGCACTGAAGCTTTCTTT
cdr3_aa: CASSIVTGGSTEAFF

j_call: TRBJ2-1
v_call: TRBV13
d_call: TRBD1
clone_size: many
cdr3_nt: TGTGCCAGCAGCCAGGGGGAGACCCAGCAGTTCTTC
cdr3_aa: CASSQGETQQFF

j_call: TRBJ1-4
v_call: TRBV6-1
d_call: .
clone_size: many
cdr3_nt: TGTGCCAGCAGTGAAGAAGGATTGCAAGTTAATGAAAAACTGTTTTTT
cdr3_aa: CASSEEGLQVNEKLFF

j_call: TRBJ2-3
v_call: TRBV9
d_call: .
clone_size: many
cdr3_nt: TGTGCCAGCGGAAGGGACACCGGGGCGGATACGCAGTATTTT
cdr3_aa: CASGRDTGADTQYF

j_call: TRBJ2-3
v_call: TRBV21-1
d_call: .
clone_size: many
cdr3_nt: TGTGCCAGCAGCAAAGAAAGGGACTACACAAATACGCAGTATTTT
cdr3_aa: CASSKERDYTNTQYF

j_call: TRBJ2-1
v_call: TRBV24-1
d_call: .
clone_size: many
cdr3_nt: TGTGCCACCAGTCGAAGTTGGGCCTCCAATGAGCAGTTCTTC
cdr3_aa: CATSRSWASNEQFF

j_call: TRBJ2-3
v_call: TRBV29-1
d_call: TRBD1
clone_size: many
cdr3_nt: TGCAGCAAGACAGGGGCTGGAGATACGCAGTATTTT
cdr3_aa: CSKTGAGDTQYF

j_call: TRBJ2-1
v_call: TRBV24-1
d_call: TRBD1
clone_size: few
cdr3_nt: TGTGCCACCAGGCAGGGGGCGCGAGGTAATGAGCAGTTCTTC
cdr3_aa: CATRQGARGNEQFF

j_call: TRBJ2-1
v_call: TRBV14
d_call: .
clone_size: many
cdr3_nt: TGTGCCAGCAGCCAGAGCGTGCACAATGAGCAGTTCTTC
cdr3_aa: CASSQSVHNEQFF

j_call: TRBJ2-1
v_call: TRBV3-1
d_call: .
clone_size: many
cdr3_nt: TGTGCCAGCCTCAGTCAGGGAGCCAATGAGCAGTTCTTC
cdr3_aa: CASLSQGANEQFF

j_call: TRBJ2-1
v_call: TRBV7-3
d_call: .
clone_size: many
cdr3_nt: TGTGCCAGCAGCTTAGAGCACCACAATGAGCAGTTCTTC
cdr3_aa: CASSLEHHNEQFF

j_call: TRBJ1-2
v_call: TRBV15
d_call: .
clone_size: many
cdr3_nt: TGTGCCACCAGCAGAGTTCTTGGAGACTATGGCTACACCTTC
cdr3_aa: CATSRVLGDYGYTF

j_call: TRBJ2-7
v_call: TRBV20-1
d_call: TRBD2
clone_size: many
cdr3_nt: TGCAGTGCTAGGATACTAGCGGGAGGTTGGGAGCAGTACTTC
cdr3_aa: CSARILAGGWEQYF

j_call: TRBJ2-3
v_call: TRBV18
d_call: .
clone_size: many
cdr3_nt: TGTGCCAGCTCACCTAGTTTCGTCAGGTCAGATACGCAGTATTTT
cdr3_aa: CASSPSFVRSDTQYF

j_call: TRBJ1-5
v_call: TRBV20-1
d_call: .
clone_size: many
cdr3_nt: TGCAGTGCTATGTCAGATAGCAATCAGCCCCAGCATTTT
cdr3_aa: CSAMSDSNQPQHF

j_call: TRBJ2-5
v_call: TRBV2
d_call: .
clone_size: .
cdr3_nt: TGTGCCAGCAGTGCAGGTTACGGGCAAGAGACCCAGTACTTC
cdr3_aa: CASSAGYGQETQYF

j_call: TRBJ2-5
v_call: TRBV27
d_call: .
clone_size: many
cdr3_nt: TGTGCCAGCAGTCTCCCAGGCGTAGGGAAGACCCAGTACTTC
cdr3_aa: CASSLPGVGKTQYF

j_call: TRBJ1-1
v_call: TRBV7-8
d_call: .
clone_size: .
cdr3_nt: TGTGCCAGCAGCTCGGGACATTACACTGAAGCTTTCTTT
cdr3_aa: CASSSGHYTEAFF

j_call: TRBJ2-2
v_call: TRBV7-8
d_call: TRBD2
clone_size: many
cdr3_nt: TGTGCCAGCAGCTGGACTAGCGGGGGATTATACACCGGGGAGCTGTTTTTT
cdr3_aa: CASSWTSGGLYTGELFF